Reported below is one T cell receptor beta chain. Its specificity is not known. Generated by immunoSEQ multiplex PCR, the TCRdb table keeps only in-frame clones and is missing some. The sample has tens of thousands of clones; 73% are singletons. The sample originates from a study of vaccination effects on CD4 cells after COVID-19. At the end of over 8 days of culture, CD4+ T cells were isolated. The participants, recipients of two vaccine doses, got either BNT162b2 or mRNA-1273. The healthy vaccine recipients, who had no prior SARS-CoV-2 infection, showed negative nucleocapsid antibodies. Trimming stripped 0 bases from V and 0 bases from J, with 2 bases between. Germline V CDR1 and CDR2: SQVTM, ANQGSEA. The CDR3 extends over 12 amino acids.

The receptor was isolated from a human donor who received a COVID-19 vaccine. The sample was CD4+ T cells from PBMCs cultured without peptide, taken after COVID-19 vaccination. The rearrangement links TRBV29-1 to TRBJ1-1; D is ambiguous. The CDR3 sequence is CSVEEVNTEAFF. In DNA form, the CDR3 reads TGCAGCGTTGAAGAGGTGAACACTGAAGCTTTCTTT.